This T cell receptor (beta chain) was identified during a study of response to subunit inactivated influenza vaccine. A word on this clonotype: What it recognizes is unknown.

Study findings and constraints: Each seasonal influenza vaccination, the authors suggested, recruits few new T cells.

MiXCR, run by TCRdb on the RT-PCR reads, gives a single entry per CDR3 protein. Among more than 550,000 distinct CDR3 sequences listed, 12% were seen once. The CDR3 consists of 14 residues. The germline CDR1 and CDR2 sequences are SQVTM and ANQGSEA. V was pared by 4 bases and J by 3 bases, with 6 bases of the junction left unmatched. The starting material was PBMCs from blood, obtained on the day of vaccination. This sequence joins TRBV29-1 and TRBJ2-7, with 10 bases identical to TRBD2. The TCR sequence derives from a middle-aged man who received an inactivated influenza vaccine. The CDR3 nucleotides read TGCAGCGTTGGGGCTAGCGGGAGTGTCTACGAGCAGTACTTC. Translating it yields CSVGASGSVYEQYF.